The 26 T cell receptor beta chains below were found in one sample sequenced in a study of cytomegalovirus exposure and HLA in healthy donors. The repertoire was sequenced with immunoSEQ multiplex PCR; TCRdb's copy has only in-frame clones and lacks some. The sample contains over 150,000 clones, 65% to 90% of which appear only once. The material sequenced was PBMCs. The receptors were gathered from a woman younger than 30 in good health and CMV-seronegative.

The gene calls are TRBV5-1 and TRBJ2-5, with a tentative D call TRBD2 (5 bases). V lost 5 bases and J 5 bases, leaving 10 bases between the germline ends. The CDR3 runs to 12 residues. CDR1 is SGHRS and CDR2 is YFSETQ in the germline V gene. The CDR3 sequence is CASRPGSETQYF. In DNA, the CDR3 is TGCGCCAGCAGGCCGGGGTCGGAGACCCAGTACTTC.

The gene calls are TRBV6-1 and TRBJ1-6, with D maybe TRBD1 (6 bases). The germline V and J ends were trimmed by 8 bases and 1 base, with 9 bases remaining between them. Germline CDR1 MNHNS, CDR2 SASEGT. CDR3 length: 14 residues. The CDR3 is CASGDRSYNSPLHF. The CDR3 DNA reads TGTGCCAGCGGAGACAGGTCCTATAATTCACCCCTCCACTTT.

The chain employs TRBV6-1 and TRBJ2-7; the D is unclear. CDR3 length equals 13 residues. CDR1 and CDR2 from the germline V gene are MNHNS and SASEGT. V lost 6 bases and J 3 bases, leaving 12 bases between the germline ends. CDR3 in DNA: TGTGCCAGCAGCGCAGGATATAACTACGAGCAGTACTTC. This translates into CASSAGYNYEQYF.

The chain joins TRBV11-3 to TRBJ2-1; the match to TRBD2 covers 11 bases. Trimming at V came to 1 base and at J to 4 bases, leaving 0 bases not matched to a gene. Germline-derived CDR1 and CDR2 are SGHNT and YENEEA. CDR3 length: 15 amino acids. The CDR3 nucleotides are TGTGCCAGCAGCTTAGTAGCGGGAGGGTACAATGAGCAGTTCTTC. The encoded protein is CASSLVAGGYNEQFF.

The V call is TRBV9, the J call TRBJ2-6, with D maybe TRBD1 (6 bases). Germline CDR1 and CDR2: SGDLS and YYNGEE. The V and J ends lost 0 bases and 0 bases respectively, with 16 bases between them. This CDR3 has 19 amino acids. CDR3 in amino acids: CASSVVRNRENSGANVLTF. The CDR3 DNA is TGTGCCAGCAGCGTAGTTCGGAACAGGGAAAACTCTGGGGCCAACGTCCTGACTTTC.

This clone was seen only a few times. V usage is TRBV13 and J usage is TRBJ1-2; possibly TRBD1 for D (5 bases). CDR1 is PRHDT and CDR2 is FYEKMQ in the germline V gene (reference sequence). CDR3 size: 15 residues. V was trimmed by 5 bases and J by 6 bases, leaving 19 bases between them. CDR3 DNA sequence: TGTGCCAGCAGCCCCGGGGGGATCTTAGCGGATGGCTACACCTTC. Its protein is CASSPGGILADGYTF.

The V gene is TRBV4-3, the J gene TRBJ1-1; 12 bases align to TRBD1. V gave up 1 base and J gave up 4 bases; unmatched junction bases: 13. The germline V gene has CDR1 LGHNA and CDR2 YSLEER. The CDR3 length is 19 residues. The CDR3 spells CASSQGRRDRGRLFTEAFF. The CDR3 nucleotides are TGCGCCAGCAGCCAAGGTCGCCGGGACAGGGGGCGCTTATTCACTGAAGCTTTCTTT.

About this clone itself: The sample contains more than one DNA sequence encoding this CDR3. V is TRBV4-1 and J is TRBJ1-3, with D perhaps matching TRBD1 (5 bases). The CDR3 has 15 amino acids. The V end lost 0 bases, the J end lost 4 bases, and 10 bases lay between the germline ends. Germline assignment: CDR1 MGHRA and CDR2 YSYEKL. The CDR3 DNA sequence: TGCGCCAGCAGCCAAGAGGGCGGGGGGGGAAACACCATATATTTT. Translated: CASSQEGGGGNTIYF.

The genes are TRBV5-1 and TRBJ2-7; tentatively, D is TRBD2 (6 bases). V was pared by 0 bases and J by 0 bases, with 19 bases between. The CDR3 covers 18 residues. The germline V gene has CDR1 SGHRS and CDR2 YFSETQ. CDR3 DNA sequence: TGCGCCAGCAGCTTGGTGGGGTCTGGCGGGACTTACTCCTACGAGCAGTACTTC. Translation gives CASSLVGSGGTYSYEQYF.

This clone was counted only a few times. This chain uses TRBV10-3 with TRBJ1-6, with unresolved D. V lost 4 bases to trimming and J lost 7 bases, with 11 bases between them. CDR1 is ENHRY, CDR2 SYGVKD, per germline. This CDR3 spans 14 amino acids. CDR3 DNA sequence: TGTGCCATCAGTGTGGAAACACAGAATTCACCCCTCCACTTT. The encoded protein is CAISVETQNSPLHF.

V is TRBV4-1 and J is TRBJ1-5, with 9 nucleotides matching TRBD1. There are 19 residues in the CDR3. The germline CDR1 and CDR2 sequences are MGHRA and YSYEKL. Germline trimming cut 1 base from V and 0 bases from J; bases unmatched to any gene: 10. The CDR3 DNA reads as TGCGCCAGCAGCCAAGGGGGACAGGGCCTTACCGATAGCAATCAGCCCCAGCATTTT. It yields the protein CASSQGGQGLTDSNQPQHF.

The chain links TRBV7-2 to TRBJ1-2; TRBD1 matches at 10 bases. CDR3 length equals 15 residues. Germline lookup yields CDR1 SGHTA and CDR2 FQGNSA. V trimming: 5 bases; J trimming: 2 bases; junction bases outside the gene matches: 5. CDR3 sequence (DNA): TGTGCCAGCAGCGATTGGACAGGGGGAAACTATGGCTACACCTTC. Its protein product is CASSDWTGGNYGYTF.

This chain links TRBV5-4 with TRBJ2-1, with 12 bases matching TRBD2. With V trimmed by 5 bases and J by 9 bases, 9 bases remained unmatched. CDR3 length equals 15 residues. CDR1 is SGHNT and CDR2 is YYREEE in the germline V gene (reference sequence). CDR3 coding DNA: TGTGCCAGCAGAACCCTAGCGGGAGGGCCCGGTGAGCAGTTCTTC. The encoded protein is CASRTLAGGPGEQFF.

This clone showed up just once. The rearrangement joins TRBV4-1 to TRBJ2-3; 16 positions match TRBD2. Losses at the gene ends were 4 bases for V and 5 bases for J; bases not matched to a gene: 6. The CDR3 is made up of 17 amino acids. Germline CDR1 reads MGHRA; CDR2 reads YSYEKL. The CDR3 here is CASSLSGTSGRGDTQYF. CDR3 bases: TGCGCCAGCAGCCTCTCCGGGACTAGCGGGAGGGGAGATACGCAGTATTTT.

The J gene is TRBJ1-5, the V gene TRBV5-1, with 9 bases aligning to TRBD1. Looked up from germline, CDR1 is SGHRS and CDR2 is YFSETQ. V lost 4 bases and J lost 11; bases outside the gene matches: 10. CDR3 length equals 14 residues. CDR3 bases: TGCGCCAGCAGCCCTAGGACAGGGGATAGGGCCCAGCATTTT. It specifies CASSPRTGDRAQHF.

CDR3 region: CASSHHRGNTEAFF. CDR3 coding DNA: TGTGCCAGTAGTCATCACAGGGGGAACACTGAAGCTTTCTTT. The rearrangement joins TRBV19 to TRBJ1-1, with 7 positions matching TRBD1. This CDR3 has 14 amino acids. The V and J ends lost 5 bases and 1 base, in that order; junction bases with no gene match: 4. CDR1 LNHDA and CDR2 SQIVND come from the germline V gene (reference sequence). Based on the CDR3 plus reference TRBV19 and TRBJ1-1, the full variable domain is DGGITQSPKYLFRKEGQNVTLSCEQNLNHDAMYWYRQDPGQGLRLIYYSQIVNDFQKGDIAEGYSVSREKKESFPLTVTSAQKNPTAFYLCASSHHRGNTEAFFGQGTRLTVV.

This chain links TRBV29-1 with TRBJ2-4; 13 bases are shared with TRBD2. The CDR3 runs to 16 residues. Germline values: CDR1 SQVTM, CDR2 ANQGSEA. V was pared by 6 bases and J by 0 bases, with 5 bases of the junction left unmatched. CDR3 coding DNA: TGCAGCGTCGCGGGACTAGCGGGGAAAGCCAAAAACATTCAGTACTTC. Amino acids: CSVAGLAGKAKNIQYF. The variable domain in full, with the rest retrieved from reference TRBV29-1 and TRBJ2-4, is SAVISQKPSRDICQRGTSLTIQCQVDSQVTMMFWYRQQPGQSLTLIATANQGSEATYESGFVIDKFPISRPNLTFSTLTVSNMSPEDSSIYLCSVAGLAGKAKNIQYFGAGTRLSVL.

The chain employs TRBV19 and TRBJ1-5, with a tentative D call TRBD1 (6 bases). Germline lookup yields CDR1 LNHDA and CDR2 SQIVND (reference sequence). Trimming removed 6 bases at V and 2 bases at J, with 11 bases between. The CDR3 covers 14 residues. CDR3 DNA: TGTGCCAGTAGGGAACAGGGTGGCAATCAGCCCCAGCATTTT. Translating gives CASREQGGNQPQHF.

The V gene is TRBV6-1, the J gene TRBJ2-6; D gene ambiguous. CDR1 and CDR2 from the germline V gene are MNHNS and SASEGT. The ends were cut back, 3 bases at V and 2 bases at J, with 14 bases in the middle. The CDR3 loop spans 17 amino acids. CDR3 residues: CASSDHRVSAGANVLTF. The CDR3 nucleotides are TGTGCCAGCAGTGACCATCGGGTGTCCGCTGGGGCCAACGTCCTGACTTTC.

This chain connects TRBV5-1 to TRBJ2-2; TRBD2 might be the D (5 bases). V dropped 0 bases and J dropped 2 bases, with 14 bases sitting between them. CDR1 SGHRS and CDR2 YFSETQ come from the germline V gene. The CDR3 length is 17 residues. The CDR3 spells CASSLATTRPNTGELFF. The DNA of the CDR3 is TGCGCCAGCAGCTTGGCGACTACCAGACCTAACACCGGGGAGCTGTTTTTT.

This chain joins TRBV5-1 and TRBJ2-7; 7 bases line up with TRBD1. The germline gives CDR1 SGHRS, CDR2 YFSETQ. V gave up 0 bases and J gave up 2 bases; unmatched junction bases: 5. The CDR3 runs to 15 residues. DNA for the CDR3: TGCGCCAGCAGCTTGGCCGGGACAGTTACCTACGAGCAGTACTTC. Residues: CASSLAGTVTYEQYF.

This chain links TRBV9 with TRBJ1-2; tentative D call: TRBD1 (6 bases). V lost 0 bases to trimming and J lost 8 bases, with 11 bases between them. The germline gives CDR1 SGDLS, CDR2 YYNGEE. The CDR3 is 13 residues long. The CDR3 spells CASSVGGGRGYTF. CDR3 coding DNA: TGTGCCAGCAGCGTAGGAGGGGGAAGGGGCTACACCTTC.

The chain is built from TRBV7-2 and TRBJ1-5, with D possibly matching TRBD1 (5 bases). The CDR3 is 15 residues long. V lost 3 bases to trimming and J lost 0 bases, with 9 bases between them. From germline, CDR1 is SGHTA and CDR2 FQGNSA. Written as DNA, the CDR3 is TGTGCCAGCAGCTTGAGACAGCTTAGCAATCAGCCCCAGCATTTT. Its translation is CASSLRQLSNQPQHF. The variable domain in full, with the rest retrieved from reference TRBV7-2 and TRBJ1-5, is GAGVSQSPSNKVTEKGKDVELRCDPISGHTALYWYRQSLGQGLEFLIYFQGNSAPDKSGLPSDRFSAERTGGSVSTLTIQRTQQEDSAVYLCASSLRQLSNQPQHFGDGTRLSIL.

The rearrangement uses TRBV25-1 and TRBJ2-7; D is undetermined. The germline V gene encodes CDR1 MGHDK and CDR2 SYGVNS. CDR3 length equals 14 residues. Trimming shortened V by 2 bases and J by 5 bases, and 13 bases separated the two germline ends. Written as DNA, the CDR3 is TGTGCCAGCAGTGAAAGAGACGGAGACGACGAGCAGTACTTC. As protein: CASSERDGDDEQYF.

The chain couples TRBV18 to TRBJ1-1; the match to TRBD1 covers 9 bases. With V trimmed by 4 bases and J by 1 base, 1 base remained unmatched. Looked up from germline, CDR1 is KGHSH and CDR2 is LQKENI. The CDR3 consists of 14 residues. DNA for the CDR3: TGTGCCAGCTCACAGGGACAGGGGAACACTGAAGCTTTCTTT. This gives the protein CASSQGQGNTEAFF.

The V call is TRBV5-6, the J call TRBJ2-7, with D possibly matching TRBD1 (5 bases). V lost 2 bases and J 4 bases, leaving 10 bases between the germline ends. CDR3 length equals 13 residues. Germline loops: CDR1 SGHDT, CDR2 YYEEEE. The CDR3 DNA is TGTGCCAGCAGCTTTCAGGGTCGGTACGAGCAGTACTTC. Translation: CASSFQGRYEQYF.